The 6 T cell receptor beta chains given below trace back to one sample, sequenced in a study of regulatory T cells in long-lasting Graves disease. To make TCR beta libraries, researchers used iRepertoire HTBI primers and Arm-PCR of CDR3 regions. TCRdb ran MiXCR on the multiplex PCR reads and lists one entry per CDR3 protein. The sample shows 450,000 or so distinct CDR3 sequences, about 20% of them seen only once. The time point here: persistent/refractory GD, antithyroid drugs over 5 years with positive TRAb. The TCR library was prepared using RNA isolated from PBMCs. The sample was peripheral blood mononuclear cells (PBMCs), taken when the disease was refractory, from a patient treated with antithyroid drugs. The receptors derive from a female donor with Graves disease.

The rearrangement uses TRBV5-8 and TRBJ2-5; 9 bases fit TRBD2. The CDR3 extends over 15 amino acids. Per the germline V gene, CDR1 is SGHTS and CDR2 is YDEGEE. Trimming at V came to 4 bases and at J to 5 bases, leaving 9 bases not matched to a gene. The CDR3 DNA follows: TGTGCCAGCAGCCTCAGCGGGGGGCTGAGGGAGACCCAGTACTTC. Its protein product is CASSLSGGLRETQYF.

In the case of this clonotype: This may be a read error: a much more frequent sequence differs by one nucleotide. The J gene is TRBJ2-7, the V gene TRBV28, with D hard to call. Looked up from germline, CDR1 is MDHEN and CDR2 is SYDVKM. The V end lost 6 bases, the J end lost 6 bases, and 9 bases lay between the germline ends. CDR3 length equals 11 residues. CDR3 region: CASRDFREQYF. CDR3 bases: TGTGCCAGCAGGGATTTCCGCGAGCAGTACTTC.

This clonotype was found a few times. CDR3 region: CASSFAGTDRAIWTNTEAFF. As DNA, the CDR3 is TGCGCCAGCAGCTTCGCTGGCACCGACAGGGCCATTTGGACGAACACTGAAGCTTTCTTT. This chain joins TRBV5-1 and TRBJ1-1; 7 nucleotides align to TRBD1. The CDR3 has 20 amino acids. Unmatched junction bases numbered 20, after V lost 2 bases and J lost 1 base. CDR1 SGHRS and CDR2 YFSETQ come from the germline V gene. Drawing the rest from reference TRBV5-1 and TRBJ1-1, the complete variable domain is KAGVTQTPRYLIKTRGQQVTLSCSPISGHRSVSWYQQTPGQGLQFLFEYFSETQRNKGNFPGRFSGRQFSNSRSEMNVSTLELGDSALYLCASSFAGTDRAIWTNTEAFFGQGTRLTVV.

This clonotype was seen more than once but under ten times. J is TRBJ2-2 and V is TRBV19; D not resolved. This CDR3 spans 14 amino acids. Germline-derived CDR1 and CDR2 are LNHDA and SQIVND (reference sequence). The V and J ends lost 3 bases and 7 bases respectively, with 12 bases between them. The CDR3 DNA follows: TGTGCCAGTAGTATTGAGCTAACCTACGGGGAGCTGTTTTTT. Its protein product is CASSIELTYGELFF.

This clonotype was detected ten times or more. V usage is TRBV18 and J usage is TRBJ1-1; 8 nucleotides line up with TRBD1. CDR3 length equals 13 residues. Germline CDR1 KGHSH, CDR2 LQKENI. V dropped 1 base and J dropped 8; count of bases not matched to a gene: 3. CDR3 sequence reads: CASSPRDRHEAFF. The CDR3 DNA is TGTGCCAGCTCACCACGGGACAGGCACGAAGCTTTCTTT.

This clonotype was counted at least ten times. The rearrangement links TRBV6-1 to TRBJ1-6, with TRBD1 matching 10 bases. Germline CDR1 reads MNHNS; CDR2 reads SASEGT. J was trimmed by 4 bases and V by 6 bases; bases with no gene match: 9. This CDR3 is built from 17 residues. The CDR3 nucleotides are TGTGCCAGCAGCCCTGGGACAGGGGTTCGATATAATTCACCCCTCCACTTT. This sequence encodes CASSPGTGVRYNSPLHF.